This T cell receptor (beta chain) was observed in a study of OX40 agonist ivuxolimab in advanced cancers. Study background: An agonistic human IgG2 monoclonal antibody against OX40 (CD134) was given. Having had anti-PD-1, anti-PD-L1 or anti-CTLA-4 therapy before was allowed, and roughly 38% had some.

V dropped 6 bases and J dropped 6 bases, with 8 bases sitting between them. Germline loops: CDR1 MDHEN, CDR2 SYDVKM. The CDR3 runs to 11 residues. The study's findings and limits: CD4+ and CD8+ blood T cells expanded clonally by week 6 at 0.1 to 3.0 mg/kg. The expanded peripheral T cells' antigen specificity was not determined.

This clone has a single count. Its antigen is unknown. Sequencing was performed with immunoSEQ multiplex PCR; in TCRdb, only in-frame clones are kept and a portion is missing. The repertoire consists of some 90,000 clones, with just over 90% occurring once and the leading ten covering 0.25% to 0.35%. The sequence was obtained from an adult with an advanced solid tumor such as melanoma, head and neck, liver or kidney cancer. The chain joins TRBV28 to TRBJ2-5, with D uncertain. Sequenced here: CD4+ or CD8+ T cells sorted from blood, sampled in a trial of the OX40 agonist ivuxolimab. CDR3 coding DNA: TGTGCCAGCAGCTCAACCCAGACCCAGTACTTC. This gives the protein CASSSTQTQYF.